These 32 T cell receptor beta chains were sequenced from one sample in a study of early T cells in non-severe SARS-CoV-2 infection (dated by TCRdb to about 2021). Receptors were amplified or captured by 5' RACE. The instrument was a NextSeq 500. The raw public data were reprocessed by TCRdb itself: fastp quality trimming at Q25, MiXCR clonotype calling, in-frame beta chains only. Rows are unified per CDR3 protein, each entry keeping the most common DNA and genes. This sample lists 84,000 or so distinct CDR3 sequences; more than 13% were detected once. The top ten clonotypes cover approximately 10% of the sample. The sequenced sample consisted of whole blood. These receptors all stem from an adult who was a healthcare worker with PCR-confirmed SARS-CoV-2 infection or an uninfected control (not recorded which).

The V call is TRBV7-9, the J call TRBJ2-2, with 13 positions matching TRBD2. CDR1 is SEHNR and CDR2 is FQNEAQ in the germline V gene (reference sequence). V lost 5 bases, J lost 4 bases, and 4 bases stayed unmatched. The CDR3 contains 16 residues. Here the CDR3 reads CASSPGLAGLTGELFF. DNA for the CDR3: TGTGCCAGCAGCCCGGGACTAGCGGGGCTCACCGGGGAGCTGTTTTTT.

CDR3: CASSRGGSSYEQYF. For the CDR3, the DNA is TGTGCCAGCAGCCGCGGGGGAAGCTCCTACGAGCAGTACTTC. J is TRBJ2-7 and V is TRBV6-5; the match to TRBD2 covers 7 bases. Germline V gene lookup returns CDR1 MNHEY and CDR2 SVGAGI. This CDR3 is 14 amino acids long. After removal of 6 bases from V and 0 bases from J, the junction contained 5 bases not matched to a gene.

V is TRBV2 and J is TRBJ1-3; 8 bases align to TRBD1. Looked up from germline, CDR1 is SNHLY and CDR2 is FYNNEI. J was trimmed by 4 bases and V by 7 bases; bases with no gene match: 9. There are 15 residues in the CDR3. The CDR3 region is CASTRGQGKGNTIYF. CDR3 nucleotide sequence: TGTGCCAGCACTCGAGGACAGGGCAAGGGAAACACCATATATTTT.

CDR3 residues: CSAAGGYGYTF. DNA for the CDR3: TGCAGCGCCGCAGGAGGCTATGGCTACACCTTC. J is TRBJ1-2 and V is TRBV29-1; D remains ambiguous. This CDR3 contains 11 residues. V was cut by 7 bases and J by 4 bases, with 10 bases left in between. In germline, CDR1 is SQVTM, CDR2 ANQGSEA.

This clonotype came up a few times. This chain connects TRBV4-1 to TRBJ1-4; D not certain. Germline values: CDR1 MGHRA, CDR2 YSYEKL. CDR3 length equals 12 residues. Trimming took off 2 bases at V and 7 bases at J, with 5 bases between the two ends. The CDR3 reads CASSQPFEKLFF. The CDR3 bases are TGCGCCAGCAGCCAACCCTTTGAAAAACTGTTTTTT.

A few counts support this clonotype. This sequence joins TRBV5-5 and TRBJ2-7; D is undetermined. Germline values: CDR1 SGHKS, CDR2 YYEKEE (reference sequence). This CDR3 spans 14 amino acids. The germline V and J ends were trimmed by 3 bases and 2 bases, with 12 bases remaining between them. CDR3 DNA: TGTGCCAGCAGCTCGGACGTGGGGACCTACGAGCAGTACTTC. This sequence encodes CASSSDVGTYEQYF.

The chain recombines TRBV6-5 with TRBJ2-7; D not resolved. Per the germline V gene, CDR1 is MNHEY and CDR2 is SVGAGI. The ends were cut back, 1 base at V and 5 bases at J, with 3 bases in the middle. This CDR3 is built from 11 residues. The CDR3 region is CASSYFNEQYF. DNA for the CDR3: TGTGCCAGCAGTTACTTTAACGAGCAGTACTTC.

The chain has TRBV29-1 and TRBJ2-4; D gene unclear. V was clipped by 7 bases and J by 6 bases, with 16 bases between them. CDR3 length equals 13 residues. Germline V gene sequence: CDR1 SQVTM, CDR2 ANQGSEA. The CDR3 sequence: CSARVGGGNIQYF. Written as DNA, the CDR3 is TGCAGCGCCCGAGTGGGCGGCGGAAACATTCAGTACTTC.

This clonotype appeared a few times. V usage is TRBV7-3 and J usage is TRBJ2-2; maybe TRBD2 (5 bases). The CDR3 is 15 amino acids. The V end lost 1 base, the J end lost 5 bases, and 11 bases lay between the germline ends. Germline-derived CDR1 and CDR2 are SGHTA and FQGTGA. The CDR3 sequence: CASSLRIGGTGELFF. The CDR3 nucleotides are TGTGCCAGCAGCTTAAGGATAGGAGGAACCGGGGAGCTGTTTTTT.

In its sample, this clonotype was seen once. The chain employs TRBV20-1 and TRBJ2-5; D gene unclear. The CDR3 spans 13 residues. The V gene lost 5 bases and the J gene lost 1 base, with 11 bases spanning the gap. Germline V gene lookup returns CDR1 DFQATT and CDR2 SNEGSKA (reference sequence). The CDR3 region has the DNA TGCAGTGCTTCCCAGACCGTCCAAGAGACCCAGTACTTC. It yields the protein CSASQTVQETQYF.

The table lists this clonotype with many counts. The chain joins TRBV5-4 to TRBJ2-7; 12 bases agree with TRBD2. V trimming: 4 bases; J trimming: 8 bases; junction bases outside the gene matches: 10. The CDR3 length is 15 residues. Germline V lookup: CDR1 SGHNT, CDR2 YYREEE (reference sequence). The CDR3 loop reads CASSRKTSGGLQQYF. CDR3 coding DNA: TGTGCCAGCAGCCGCAAAACTAGCGGGGGGTTGCAGCAGTACTTC.

This clonotype was counted between two and nine times. This chain uses TRBV18 with TRBJ1-1, with TRBD1 identical over 7 bases. The CDR3 sequence is 16 residues long. The germline gives CDR1 KGHSH, CDR2 LQKENI. V lost 1 base to trimming and J lost 0 bases; unmatched junction nucleotides: 5. CDR3 in amino acids: CASSPLKQGVNTEAFF. DNA of the CDR3: TGTGCCAGCTCACCACTTAAGCAGGGGGTGAACACTGAAGCTTTCTTT.

In this sample, this clonotype turned up many times. The gene calls are TRBV20-1 and TRBJ1-6; tentatively, D is TRBD1 (5 bases). V lost 2 bases and J lost 8, with 19 bases in between. Germline assignment: CDR1 DFQATT and CDR2 SNEGSKA (reference sequence). The CDR3 runs to 16 residues. The chain's CDR3 is CSARWAVAGMDSPLHF. The CDR3 region has the DNA TGCAGTGCTAGATGGGCTGTTGCAGGGATGGATTCACCCCTCCACTTT.

V is TRBV3-1 and J is TRBJ1-5; D possibly corresponds to TRBD1 (6 bases). The CDR3 is made up of 13 amino acids. Per germline, CDR1 LGHDT and CDR2 YNNKEL (reference sequence). V dropped 5 bases and J dropped 3 bases, with 8 bases sitting between them. The CDR3 region has the DNA TGTGCCAGCAGCAAGGGGGACAATCAGCCCCAGCATTTT. Amino acids: CASSKGDNQPQHF. The variable domain in full, with the rest retrieved from reference TRBV3-1 and TRBJ1-5, is DTAVSQTPKYLVTQMGNDKSIKCEQNLGHDTMYWYKQDSKKFLKIMFSYNNKELIINETVPNRFSPKSPDKAHLNLHINSLELGDSAVYFCASSKGDNQPQHFGDGTRLSIL.

The rearrangement links TRBV3-1 to TRBJ2-7, with D possibly matching TRBD2 (5 bases). Per germline, CDR1 LGHDT and CDR2 YNNKEL (reference sequence). There are 14 residues in the CDR3. V was trimmed by 4 bases and J by 6 bases, leaving 16 bases between them. As DNA, the CDR3 is TGTGCCAGCAGCCCCCTCACTAGGACTGGCGAGCAGTACTTC. Protein product: CASSPLTRTGEQYF.

This clonotype occurred a few times. The V gene is TRBV4-1, the J gene TRBJ1-2; D is uncertain. The length of the CDR3 is 17 residues. With 0 bases removed from V and 1 base from J, the gap between germline ends came to 15 bases. Germline CDR1 and CDR2: MGHRA and YSYEKL. The CDR3 region is CASSQDPIQRVNYGYTF. The DNA of the CDR3 is TGCGCCAGCAGCCAAGATCCCATTCAACGGGTTAACTATGGCTACACCTTC.

The V call is TRBV12-3 or TRBV12-4, the J call TRBJ1-1; D is uncertain. Trimming cost V 6 bases and J 7 bases, with 15 bases left between them. This CDR3 has 13 residues. The CDR3: CASRPLGRDEAFF. CDR3 sequence (DNA): TGTGCCAGCAGGCCACTCGGTCGGGATGAAGCTTTCTTT.

The J gene is TRBJ2-7, the V gene TRBV20-1, with D possibly TRBD2 on 6 matching bases. Germline V gene data show CDR1 as DFQATT and CDR2 as SNEGSKA (reference sequence). This CDR3 spans 17 amino acids. Trimming removed 3 bases at V and 2 bases at J, with 23 bases between. CDR3 DNA: TGCAGTGCTAGTCCCCCCGGGAATTGGGGGGAGGCCTACGAGCAGTACTTC. It is translated as CSASPPGNWGEAYEQYF.

V gene TRBV5-1 combines with J gene TRBJ1-4, with no clear D. This CDR3 is 12 amino acids long. From germline, CDR1 is SGHRS and CDR2 YFSETQ. V lost 2 bases and J lost 11, with 10 bases in between. This CDR3 reads CASSLRNGKLFF. The CDR3 region has the DNA TGCGCCAGCAGCTTACGGAACGGGAAACTGTTTTTT.

This clonotype was picked up a small number of times. The chain joins TRBV29-1 to TRBJ2-1; TRBD1 aligns across 7 bases. There are 16 residues in the CDR3. Germline trimming cut 0 bases from V and 1 base from J; bases unmatched to any gene: 6. Germline CDR1 is SQVTM and CDR2 is ANQGSEA. In DNA, the CDR3 is TGCAGCGTTGAAGAGGGTAGGGGGCGTTCCTACAATGAGCAGTTCTTC. Protein: CSVEEGRGRSYNEQFF.

This clonotype has at least ten counts. The CDR3: CSAWDKNDYEQYF. In nucleotides, the CDR3 is TGCAGTGCTTGGGACAAGAACGACTACGAGCAGTACTTC. The chain joins TRBV20-1 to TRBJ2-7; D may be TRBD1 (6 bases). V was clipped by 5 bases and J by 3 bases, with 14 bases between them. The CDR3 has 13 amino acids. CDR1 and CDR2 (germline): DFQATT, SNEGSKA (reference sequence).

V is TRBV3-1 and J is TRBJ2-7, with D unclear. Looked up from germline, CDR1 is LGHDT and CDR2 is YNNKEL (reference sequence). V lost 1 base and J lost 0, with 10 bases in between. This CDR3 contains 15 residues. The CDR3 region has the DNA TGTGCCAGCAGCCAAGGGCCTCAGAACTCCTACGAGCAGTACTTC. This sequence encodes CASSQGPQNSYEQYF.

The V and J genes are TRBV11-3 and TRBJ2-5; 11 bases are a match to TRBD2. The CDR3 sequence is 14 residues long. V lost 5 bases and J lost 5; bases outside the gene matches: 4. Germline CDR1 is SGHNT and CDR2 is YENEEA. CDR3 in amino acids: CASSPTSGAETQYF. The CDR3 DNA reads as TGTGCCAGCAGCCCGACTAGCGGGGCCGAGACCCAGTACTTC.

This clonotype turned up a few times. This chain links TRBV5-1 with TRBJ2-2; 7 bases are shared with TRBD1. The V segment lost 3 bases and the J segment 5 bases; nucleotides outside the gene matches: 1. CDR1 and CDR2 from the germline V gene are SGHRS and YFSETQ. The CDR3 spans 13 residues. The CDR3 DNA reads as TGCGCCAGCAGCTGGACAGGAACCGGGGAGCTGTTTTTT. Translating gives CASSWTGTGELFF.

V is TRBV29-1 and J is TRBJ2-1; D is unresolved. V gave up 1 base and J gave up 13 bases, with 14 bases separating them. The V gene's germline CDR1 is SQVTM and CDR2 ANQGSEA. The CDR3 is 12 residues long. The CDR3 is CSVEGRSIPQFF. As DNA, the CDR3 is TGCAGCGTTGAAGGCAGATCAATCCCTCAGTTCTTC.

This clonotype was counted at least ten times. This chain uses TRBV6-5 with TRBJ2-3, with D tentatively TRBD1 or TRBD2 (6 bases each). The germline V and J ends were trimmed by 6 bases and 3 bases, with 19 bases remaining between them. Germline V gene data show CDR1 as MNHEY and CDR2 as SVGAGI. The CDR3 has 16 residues. CDR3 residues: CASRHLVGGSTDTQYF. The CDR3 nucleotides read TGTGCCAGCAGGCACCTCGTGGGGGGCAGTACAGATACGCAGTATTTT.

The V and J genes are TRBV10-3 and TRBJ1-4, with a weak D call TRBD1 (5 bases). The V gene's germline CDR1 is ENHRY and CDR2 SYGVKD. The CDR3 runs 14 residues. Trimming removed 7 bases from V and 3 bases from J, with 12 bases in between. CDR3 sequence (DNA): TGTGCCATCAACGGCGGGGGTGCTAATGAAAAACTGTTTTTT. Translated, it gives CAINGGGANEKLFF.

This clonotype showed up just a few times. CDR3 coding DNA: TGTGCCAGCAGCCAAGATTGGGCCGGGGAGCTGTTTTTT. Translating gives CASSQDWAGELFF. The chain couples TRBV3-1 to TRBJ2-2; no clear D. The CDR3 has 13 residues. Germline CDR1 and CDR2: LGHDT and YNNKEL (reference sequence). Trimming took off 0 bases at V and 6 bases at J, with 5 bases between the two ends.

This chain uses TRBV6-1 with TRBJ2-4, with unresolved D. Germline V gene data show CDR1 as MNHNS and CDR2 as SASEGT. The V end was cut by 6 bases, the J end by 5 bases, with 17 bases between. The CDR3 runs 15 residues. CDR3 protein: CASRDPVGRQNIQYF. CDR3 bases: TGTGCCAGCAGGGATCCGGTCGGCAGACAAAACATTCAGTACTTC.

This sequence joins TRBV15 and TRBJ1-2; perhaps TRBD1 as D (5 bases). This CDR3 spans 13 amino acids. The germline CDR1 and CDR2 sequences are LNHNV and YYDKDF (reference sequence). The ends were cut back, 1 base at V and 6 bases at J, with 9 bases in the middle. The CDR3 sequence: CATSRGREDGYTF. CDR3 in DNA: TGTGCCACCAGCAGAGGCAGGGAAGATGGCTACACCTTC. The variable domain in full, completed from reference TRBV15 and TRBJ1-2, reads DAMVIQNPRYQVTQFGKPVTLSCSQTLNHNVMYWYQQKSSQAPKLLFHYYDKDFNNEADTPDNFQSRRPNTSFCFLDIRSPGLGDTAMYLCATSRGREDGYTFGSGTRLTVV.

The rearrangement links TRBV7-2 to TRBJ2-1, with TRBD1 matching 9 bases. The CDR3 contains 13 residues. CDR1 and CDR2 (germline): SGHTA, FQGNSA. With 6 bases clipped from V and 6 bases from J, the junction kept 3 bases outside the gene matches. The CDR3 DNA is TGTGCCAGCAGACCGGGACAGGGCAATGAGCAGTTCTTC. It yields the protein CASRPGQGNEQFF.

This chain uses TRBV18 with TRBJ2-5; a weak D match, TRBD2 (5 bases). Looked up from germline, CDR1 is KGHSH and CDR2 is LQKENI. This CDR3 spans 15 amino acids. Trimming left V 2 bases short and J 1 base short, with 11 bases between. In DNA, the CDR3 is TGTGCCAGCTCACCAACCAAGGGAGCCCAAGAGACCCAGTACTTC. This codes for CASSPTKGAQETQYF.